The sequence of this TCR beta chain was determined in a study of T cells in Graves' hyperthyroidism and ophthalmopathy. Clinical symptoms, serum thyroxine, TRAb, thyroid ultrasound and orbital computed tomography established diagnosis. The PBMCs studied were ones that came from roughly 9.4 ml fresh peripheral blood. This clonotype appeared many times. V lost 4 bases and J lost 2, with 15 bases in between. Germline V gives CDR1 SGHRS, CDR2 YFSETQ. The CDR3 sequence is 16 residues long. The investigators amplified TCR beta CDR3 regions from RNA transcripts. The HTBI set primed first-round TCR CDR3 RT-PCR. TCRdb redid the calling of the multiplex PCR reads with MiXCR, one entry per CDR3 protein. The table shows 400,000 to 450,000 distinct CDR3 sequences, with approximately 15% occurring only once.

The sample consisted of blood. This clonotype was obtained from a young man with Graves' ophthalmopathy. The V and J genes are TRBV5-1 and TRBJ2-2, with TRBD1 as a possible D gene (7 bases). The CDR3 is CASSGGTDVNTGELFF. The DNA for the CDR3 is TGCGCCAGCAGCGGAGGGACAGACGTAAACACCGGGGAGCTGTTTTTT. The full variable domain, with the rest looked up from reference TRBV5-1 and TRBJ2-2, is KAGVTQTPRYLIKTRGQQVTLSCSPISGHRSVSWYQQTPGQGLQFLFEYFSETQRNKGNFPGRFSGRQFSNSRSEMNVSTLELGDSALYLCASSGGTDVNTGELFFGEGSRLTVL.